This T cell receptor beta chain was observed in a study of OX40 agonist ivuxolimab in advanced cancers. Regarding the research as a whole: Ivuxolimab, which targeted the costimulatory receptor OX40 (CD134), was an agonistic, fully human IgG2 monoclonal antibody. The paper describes the monotherapy dose-escalation part (N of about 50 patients) of the phase I trial of ivuxolimab. Three dose-escalation patients achieved partial responses, one with hepatocellular carcinoma and two with cutaneous melanoma. Of the approximately 50 patients in dose escalation, about 20 had hepatocellular carcinoma, roughly 15 had melanoma, 9 had renal cell carcinoma and 9 had head and neck cancer. Intravenous ivuxolimab was administered to patients every 2 weeks at six dose levels: 0.01, 0.1, 0.3, 1.5, 3 and 10 mg/kg. The dose-escalation cohort was about 87% male with a mean age of about 60 years, ranging from 23 to 79. Prior anti-PD-1, anti-PD-L1 or anti-CTLA-4 therapy was permitted, and checkpoint inhibitors had been received by roughly two fifths of dose-escalation patients. Peripheral TCRbeta sequencing aimed to test whether ivuxolimab altered TCR sequence diversity and caused clonal T-cell expansion. What the work shows at the level of the full study, not this receptor alone: Antigen specificity was not determined for the clonally expanded peripheral T cells. At doses of 0.1 to 3.0 mg/kg, clonal expansion of both CD4+ and CD8+ blood T cells was observed from baseline to week 6. Low levels of normalized T-cell clonal expansion were also seen in some nonresponding patients. After ivuxolimab, more expanded clones were found on average in CD8+ T cells than in CD4+ T cells. Partial responders in the 0.1-3.0 mg/kg groups had among the lowest normalized peripheral clonal expansion, especially among CD8+ T cells.

The trial excluded patients who had a history of autoimmune disease or who were on systemic immunosuppression. Peripheral blood for TCR sequencing was collected from all dose cohorts at baseline, on cycle 4 day 1, and on cycle 7 day 1. Samples came from an open-label, multicenter, first-in-human phase I dose-escalation trial of ivuxolimab. Adults with locally advanced or metastatic head and neck squamous cell, hepatocellular, melanoma or renal cell carcinoma were enrolled in the trial. Before TCR sequencing, CD4+ T cells and CD8+ T cells were sorted from peripheral blood as separate populations. This clone was observed a single time. Its antigen has not been determined. Within one base of it there is no much larger clone, and no base qualities were kept. For sequencing of the TCRbeta CDR3 region, genomic DNA was extracted from the sorted cells. The immunoSEQ Assay was used to sequence the TCRbeta CDR3 regions. This immuneACCESS table, as held by TCRdb, lists in-frame sequences with V and J called but not all clones. Of the missing ones, under half trace to an unresolved V gene in checked studies; the others have no known cause. This sample lists fewer than 55,000 clones; roughly nine tenths were detected once. Of the sample, about 14% is held by the ten largest clones.

From cysteine to phenylalanine, the CDR3 is 15 amino acids long. Only the CDR3 DNA stays, 45 bases, in frame from base 1. From the germline V gene, CDR1 is SNHLY and CDR2 is FYNNEI. V loses 5 bases at its end and J loses 4 bases; junction bases beyond the gene matches: 6. Specimen: CD4+ or CD8+ T cells sorted from blood, collected in a trial of the OX40 agonist ivuxolimab. The chain joins TRBV2 to TRBJ1-5; TRBD1 matches 9 bases in the middle. The origin of this receptor is an adult with an advanced solid tumor such as melanoma, head and neck, liver or kidney cancer. The CDR3 sequence is CASSLNGQGNQPQHF. Here is the DNA: TGTGCCAGCAGTCTTAACGGACAGGGGAATCAGCCCCAGCATTTT.